Shown below are 27 T cell receptor beta chains from a single sample sequenced in a study of type 1 regulatory T cells. These receptors' antigens are unknown. TCRdb passed the reads through MiXCR, listing each CDR3 protein once. The sample yields tens of thousands of distinct CDR3 sequences, 62% seen once. The sequenced sample was cultured non-Tr1 T cells, either the whole culture or a sorted T cell fraction (not recorded which). Receptor source: a human donor in good health.

The chain has TRBV7-2 and TRBJ2-3; D gene unclear. V lost 3 bases and J 6 bases, leaving 19 bases between the germline ends. Germline CDR1 SGHTA, CDR2 FQGNSA. CDR3 size: 16 residues. The CDR3 sequence: CASSFDLAVESDTQYF. The CDR3 coding sequence is TGTGCCAGCAGCTTTGATCTGGCGGTCGAGTCGGATACGCAGTATTTT.

V gene TRBV5-1 combines with J gene TRBJ1-5; no clear D. Trimming shortened V by 0 bases and J by 7 bases, and 8 bases separated the two germline ends. The CDR3 runs 13 residues. Germline CDR1 and CDR2: SGHRS and YFSETQ. Here the CDR3 reads CASSLEVDQPQHF. The CDR3, as DNA: TGCGCCAGCAGCTTGGAAGTGGACCAGCCCCAGCATTTT. The variable domain in full, with the rest retrieved from reference TRBV5-1 and TRBJ1-5, is KAGVTQTPRYLIKTRGQQVTLSCSPISGHRSVSWYQQTPGQGLQFLFEYFSETQRNKGNFPGRFSGRQFSNSRSEMNVSTLELGDSALYLCASSLEVDQPQHFGDGTRLSIL.

The genes are TRBV7-2 and TRBJ2-1, with D possibly TRBD2 on 5 matching bases. CDR1 is SGHTA, CDR2 FQGNSA, per germline. V lost 3 bases and J 12 bases, leaving 15 bases between the germline ends. The CDR3 is 13 amino acids. The CDR3 loop reads CASSLLAPNRQFF. CDR3 sequence (DNA): TGTGCCAGCAGCTTGTTAGCGCCGAATCGGCAGTTCTTC.

This chain links TRBV7-2 with TRBJ2-5; 7 nucleotides agree with TRBD2. The V and J ends lost 2 bases and 4 bases, in that order; junction bases with no gene match: 4. Germline V CDR1 and CDR2: SGHTA, FQGNSA. CDR3 length equals 14 residues. As DNA, the CDR3 is TGTGCCAGCAGCTTAATCCTAGCGGTAGAGACCCAGTACTTC. This codes for CASSLILAVETQYF.

This chain joins TRBV18 and TRBJ2-5, with D uncertain. The CDR3 is made up of 14 amino acids. V dropped 3 bases and J dropped 2 bases, with 10 bases sitting between them. Germline assignment: CDR1 KGHSH and CDR2 LQKENI. Here the CDR3 DNA reads TGTGCCAGCTCACCCGTCACTGGTCAAGAGACCCAGTACTTC. Protein product: CASSPVTGQETQYF.

CDR3 residues: CASSTLRQGGSYEQYF. CDR3 nucleotides: TGTGCCAGCAGCACCCTACGACAGGGAGGGTCCTACGAGCAGTACTTC. The chain carries TRBV11-2 and TRBJ2-7; D could derive from TRBD1 or TRBD2 (7 bases each). This CDR3 region has 16 residues. V gave up 5 bases and J gave up 1 base, with 18 bases separating them. In germline, CDR1 is SGHAT, CDR2 FQNNGV.

The sample holds a few counts of this clonotype. This chain uses TRBV12-5 with TRBJ2-6; TRBD1 aligns across 8 bases. J lost 1 base, V lost 2 bases, and 7 bases had no gene match. Per germline, CDR1 LGHNT and CDR2 FRNRAP. The CDR3 consists of 18 residues. CDR3 sequence: CASGLSTGGTSGANVLTF. In DNA, the CDR3 is TGTGCTAGTGGTTTGAGTACAGGGGGAACTTCTGGGGCCAACGTCCTGACTTTC.

This clonotype was seen just once. This chain connects TRBV12-3 or TRBV12-4 to TRBJ2-1; 7 bases match TRBD1. The J segment lost 8 bases and the V segment lost 6 bases, leaving 25 bases of the junction unmatched. This CDR3 has 19 residues. CDR3 DNA: TGTGCCAGCAGCCGGATCCCACTTACGAACAGGGGATTAGCCCATGAGCAGTTCTTC. This translates into CASSRIPLTNRGLAHEQFF.

The table lists this clonotype with a few counts. In DNA form, the CDR3 reads TGTGCCAGCAGCAAAGCGGGACTGACCTACGAGCAGTACTTC. Amino acid sequence: CASSKAGLTYEQYF. The V call is TRBV5-6, the J call TRBJ2-7; TRBD2 aligns across 7 bases. Per germline, CDR1 SGHDT and CDR2 YYEEEE. CDR3 length equals 14 residues. With V trimmed by 4 bases and J by 2 bases, 6 bases remained unmatched.

This clonotype has only a few counts. For the CDR3, the DNA is TGTGCCAGCAGCGCCGAGGGACTAGCTCTGAGCACAGATACGCAGTATTTT. This encodes CASSAEGLALSTDTQYF. This chain joins TRBV7-2 and TRBJ2-3; 9 nucleotides line up with TRBD2. J was trimmed by 0 bases and V by 5 bases; bases with no gene match: 9. The germline gives CDR1 SGHTA, CDR2 FQGNSA. This CDR3 is built from 17 residues.

For this clonotype: The junction and the germline gene differ at one end; a read error may be behind it. The chain uses TRBV6-2 or TRBV6-3 and TRBJ1-1, with D possibly being TRBD1 (6 bases). The CDR3 spans 12 residues. CDR1 and CDR2 from the germline V gene are MNHEY and SVGEGT. The CDR3 protein is CASSQGKGEAFF. The DNA of the CDR3 is TGTGCCAGCAGTCAGGGGAAGGGCGAAGCCTTCTTT.

CDR3 sequence: CSATDRAGYTF. CDR3 in DNA: TGCAGTGCAACTGACAGGGCTGGCTACACCTTC. The J gene is TRBJ1-2, the V gene TRBV20-1, with TRBD1 matching over 7 bases. Germline values: CDR1 DFQATT, CDR2 SNEGSKA (reference sequence). V was pared by 6 bases and J by 7 bases, with 5 bases of the junction left unmatched. The length of the CDR3 is 11 residues.

The chain couples TRBV29-1 to TRBJ1-2; unclear D gene. This CDR3 comprises 10 residues. Between the trimmed V and J ends, which lost 3 bases and 1 base, there was a span of 0 bases. Germline lookup yields CDR1 SQVTM and CDR2 ANQGSEA. CDR3 DNA sequence: TGCAGCGTTGATAACTATGGCTACACCTTC. Protein sequence: CSVDNYGYTF.

V gene TRBV7-2 combines with J gene TRBJ1-2; a possible D gene is TRBD1 (5 bases). Trimming removed 0 bases from V and 2 bases from J, with 7 bases in between. Germline lookup yields CDR1 SGHTA and CDR2 FQGNSA. This CDR3 is 14 amino acids long. This CDR3 is CASSLAAGNYGYTF. CDR3 coding DNA: TGTGCCAGCAGCTTAGCAGCAGGGAACTATGGCTACACCTTC.

The CDR3 sequence: CASSPPNTGELFF. CDR3 coding DNA: TGTGCCAGCTCACCACCCAACACCGGGGAGCTGTTTTTT. The V and J genes are TRBV18 and TRBJ2-2, with D unclear. CDR1 KGHSH and CDR2 LQKENI come from the germline V gene. The length of the CDR3 is 13 residues. Trimming took off 0 bases at V and 2 bases at J, with 1 base between the two ends. The complete variable domain, with remaining parts taken from reference TRBV18 and TRBJ2-2, reads NAGVMQNPRHLVRRRGQEARLRCSPMKGHSHVYWYRQLPEEGLKFMVYLQKENIIDESGMPKERFSAEFPKEGPSILRIQQVVRGDSAAYFCASSPPNTGELFFGEGSRLTVL.

The J gene is TRBJ2-7, the V gene TRBV27; 12 bases are a match to TRBD2. This CDR3 is 16 amino acids long. With V trimmed by 5 bases and J by 1 base, 6 bases remained unmatched. Germline CDR1 is MNHEY and CDR2 is SMNVEV (reference sequence). This CDR3 reads CASSTLAGGGSYEQYF. DNA for the CDR3: TGTGCCAGCAGTACTCTAGCGGGAGGGGGATCCTACGAGCAGTACTTC.

CDR3 nucleotides: TGCAGTGGACAACAGGAGATGAACACTGAAGCTTTCTTT. It specifies CSGQQEMNTEAFF. The chain combines TRBV20-1 with TRBJ1-1; weak D call: TRBD1 (5 bases). The V end lost 7 bases, the J end lost 0 bases, and 12 bases lay between the germline ends. CDR1 and CDR2 from the germline V gene are DFQATT and SNEGSKA (reference sequence). The CDR3 runs to 13 residues.

This chain connects TRBV7-9 to TRBJ2-3, with 7 bases lining up with TRBD1. Trimming took 4 bases from V and 6 from J; bases not matched to a gene: 10. In germline, CDR1 is SEHNR, CDR2 FQNEAQ (reference sequence). CDR3 size: 15 residues. The CDR3: CASSSGTATIDTQYF. The CDR3 DNA is TGTGCCAGCAGCTCGGGGACAGCTACCATCGATACGCAGTATTTT. Looking up the rest from reference TRBV7-9 and TRBJ2-3 gives the full variable domain: DTGVSQNPRHKITKRGQNVTFRCDPISEHNRLYWYRQTLGQGPEFLTYFQNEAQLEKSRLLSDRFSAERPKGSFSTLEIQRTEQGDSAMYLCASSSGTATIDTQYFGPGTRLTVL.

V usage is TRBV9 and J usage is TRBJ1-2; 7 nucleotides match TRBD1. Germline V gene data show CDR1 as SGDLS and CDR2 as YYNGEE. V shed 4 bases and J 7 bases; nucleotides not matched to a gene: 10. CDR3 length: 14 amino acids. CDR3 coding DNA: TGTGCCAGCAGCAAAGGGGGCAGGATGAGTGGCTACACCTTC. Protein product: CASSKGGRMSGYTF.

V and J are TRBV20-1 and TRBJ2-3, with TRBD2 identical over 11 bases. V shed 0 bases and J 2 bases; nucleotides not matched to a gene: 7. The CDR3 has 17 residues. CDR1 is DFQATT, CDR2 SNEGSKA, per germline (reference sequence). The CDR3 is CSARDHGLAGVTDTQYF. CDR3 DNA sequence: TGCAGTGCTAGAGATCACGGACTAGCGGGTGTCACAGATACGCAGTATTTT.

This clonotype showed up just once. The chain employs TRBV6-1 and TRBJ1-2; D gene unclear. This CDR3 contains 14 residues. With 3 bases removed from V and 9 bases from J, the gap between germline ends came to 17 bases. Per germline, CDR1 MNHNS and CDR2 SASEGT. In nucleotides, the CDR3 is TGTGCCAGCAGTGAGATTGACAATAGCCCTCGCTACACCTTC. Its protein product is CASSEIDNSPRYTF.

The rearrangement links TRBV7-2 to TRBJ2-2; no firm D call. V lost 1 base, J lost 1 base, and 4 bases lay in between. The CDR3 is 14 residues long. Germline CDR1 SGHTA, CDR2 FQGNSA. The DNA for the CDR3 is TGTGCCAGCAGCTTAGTCGGGAACACCGGGGAGCTGTTTTTT. Translated: CASSLVGNTGELFF.

The rearrangement uses TRBV12-3 or TRBV12-4 and TRBJ2-5; weak D call: TRBD1 (7 bases). The V gene lost 6 bases and the J gene lost 1 base, with 15 bases spanning the gap. CDR3 size: 15 residues. The CDR3 region has the DNA TGTGCCAGCAGCCCCCGACAGGGAGGCCAAGAGACCCAGTACTTC. This sequence encodes CASSPRQGGQETQYF.

This clonotype was detected once. The chain employs TRBV7-9 and TRBJ1-1; no definite D call. V was shortened by 3 bases and J by 1 base, with 3 bases between the two germline ends. The CDR3 extends over 12 amino acids. CDR1 SEHNR and CDR2 FQNEAQ come from the germline V gene (reference sequence). The CDR3 protein is CASSFQNTEAFF. The CDR3 DNA reads TGTGCCAGCAGCTTCCAGAACACTGAAGCTTTCTTT.

This sequence joins TRBV15 and TRBJ2-7; 10 bases line up with TRBD2. Trimming took 6 bases from V and 8 from J; bases not matched to a gene: 10. CDR1 is LNHNV, CDR2 YYDKDF, per germline (reference sequence). There are 14 residues in the CDR3. DNA of the CDR3: TGTGCCACCAGGTCTAGCGGGAGCACAGAGAAGCAGTACTTC. It is translated as CATRSSGSTEKQYF.

This clonotype was recorded only once. V is TRBV7-7 and J is TRBJ2-1; 9 bases map to TRBD1. The CDR3 consists of 15 residues. Trimming cost V 4 bases and J 5 bases; bases outside gene matches: 6. Germline V gene lookup returns CDR1 SSHAT and CDR2 FNYEAQ (reference sequence). CDR3 DNA sequence: TGTGCCAGCAGCTCTGAGGACAGGGGCAACAATGAGCAGTTCTTC. It yields the protein CASSSEDRGNNEQFF. Together with reference TRBV7-7 and TRBJ2-1, the CDR3 gives the full variable domain: GAGVSQSPRYKVTKRGQDVTLRCDPISSHATLYWYQQALGQGPEFLTYFNYEAQPDKSGLPSDRFSAERPEGSISTLTIQRTEQRDSAMYRCASSSEDRGNNEQFFGPGTRLTVL.

V usage is TRBV20-1 and J usage is TRBJ2-1, with a possible D match to TRBD2 (5 bases). The CDR3 has 15 amino acids. Germline CDR1 reads DFQATT; CDR2 reads SNEGSKA (reference sequence). Trimming removed 2 bases from V and 4 bases from J, with 15 bases in between. The CDR3 nucleotides read TGCAGTGCTAGATGGGCGGCTAGCCGGTACAATGAGCAGTTCTTC. This translates into CSARWAASRYNEQFF.